Below, 18 T cell receptor beta chains from the same sample are listed, as sequenced in a study of Tregs in tolerant kidney transplant recipients (dated by TCRdb to between 2017 and 2020). Library creation used the immunoSEQ multiplex PCR assay. What TCRdb holds here is the immuneACCESS table cut down to in-frame rearrangements. Part of the clones is not present; checked against another copy, under half of the missing clones reflect an unresolved V gene, and the others are unexplained. Here the sample has around 74,000 clones; under 98% occur a single time. The biggest ten clones account for approximately 0.56% of the sample. The time point label, read with the paper, signifies: blood sample drawn before combined kidney and bone marrow transplant. This specimen consisted of CD4+ T cells from blood, obtained before the transplant. The receptors derive from a human donor who received a combined kidney and bone marrow transplant.

This clone was counted a few times. This sequence joins TRBV4-3 and TRBJ2-2, with 11 bases lining up with TRBD1. After removal of 0 bases from V and 6 bases from J, the junction contained 9 bases not matched to a gene. CDR3 length equals 18 residues. Germline loops: CDR1 LGHNA, CDR2 YSLEER. The CDR3 here is CASSQDFPGQGVAGELFF. The CDR3 bases are TGCGCCAGCAGCCAAGATTTTCCGGGACAGGGGGTCGCCGGGGAGCTGTTTTTT.

The rearrangement links TRBV7-9 to TRBJ1-2; possibly TRBD1 for D (6 bases). This CDR3 spans 13 amino acids. From germline, CDR1 is SEHNR and CDR2 FQNEAQ (reference sequence). V lost 1 base to trimming and J lost 6 bases, with 9 bases between them. CDR3 DNA: TGTGCCAGCAGCTTAGGACAGGTGGATGGCTACACCTTC. This translates into CASSLGQVDGYTF.

V and J are TRBV6-5 and TRBJ2-5, with D tentatively TRBD2 (5 bases). CDR1 MNHEY and CDR2 SVGAGI come from the germline V gene. The CDR3 extends over 14 amino acids. Trimming left V 2 bases short and J 2 bases short, with 9 bases between. DNA for the CDR3: TGTGCCAGCAGTTACCGGACGGGACAAGAGACCCAGTACTTC. Translated: CASSYRTGQETQYF.

The rearrangement links TRBV4-3 to TRBJ1-1, with TRBD1 as a possible D gene (6 bases). CDR1 LGHNA and CDR2 YSLEER come from the germline V gene. This CDR3 is 14 amino acids long. Trimming took 0 bases from V and 8 from J, leaving 13 bases between them. CDR3 in amino acids: CASSQDPTGTEAFF. The CDR3 DNA sequence: TGCGCCAGCAGCCAAGATCCGACAGGAACCGAAGCTTTCTTT.

The chain combines TRBV6-6 with TRBJ1-3; TRBD1 might be the D (5 bases). The CDR3 consists of 15 residues. The germline V and J ends were trimmed by 2 bases and 1 base, with 9 bases remaining between them. Germline CDR1 and CDR2: MNHNY and SVGAGI (reference sequence). DNA for the CDR3: TGTGCCAGCAGTTACAGTCAGGGATCTGGAAACACCATATATTTT. It yields the protein CASSYSQGSGNTIYF.

The CDR3 spells CATSRDSSTYNEQFF. The CDR3 nucleotides are TGTGCCACCAGCAGAGATTCTAGCACCTACAATGAGCAGTTCTTC. The gene calls are TRBV15 and TRBJ2-1, with a possible D match to TRBD2 (5 bases). Germline CDR1 reads LNHNV; CDR2 reads YYDKDF (reference sequence). The CDR3 has 15 amino acids. The V and J ends lost 0 bases and 2 bases respectively, with 8 bases between them.

The rearrangement uses TRBV4-3 and TRBJ1-3; a weak D match, TRBD1 (5 bases). Germline V gene data show CDR1 as LGHNA and CDR2 as YSLEER. The CDR3 spans 17 residues. Trimming cost V 0 bases and J 0 bases, with 12 bases left between them. The CDR3 DNA reads TGCGCCAGCAGCCAAGAACCCGCAGGGTCCTCTGGAAACACCATATATTTT. Its protein is CASSQEPAGSSGNTIYF.

The chain links TRBV30 to TRBJ1-6; D is unclear. V was cut by 2 bases and J by 10 bases, with 6 bases left in between. The length of the CDR3 is 11 residues. Germline-derived CDR1 and CDR2 are GTSNPN and SVGIG (reference sequence). CDR3 coding DNA: TGTGCCTGGAGTAGAGGGTCACCCCTCCACTTT. This codes for CAWSRGSPLHF.

The V and J genes are TRBV5-3 and TRBJ1-2; maybe TRBD1 (6 bases). TRBV5-3 is annotated as an ORF whose role is uncertain. This CDR3 spans 16 amino acids. V was cut by 0 bases and J by 4 bases, with 16 bases left in between. The CDR3 sequence is CARSLEIRDKAYGYTF. The CDR3 coding sequence is TGTGCCAGAAGCTTGGAGATCCGGGACAAAGCCTATGGCTACACCTTC.

This clone has a single count. This rearrangement joins TRBV9 to TRBJ2-7, with D tentatively TRBD1 (6 bases). The CDR3 contains 18 residues. Germline V lookup: CDR1 SGDLS, CDR2 YYNGEE. Trimming left V 2 bases short and J 0 bases short, with 21 bases between. CDR3 protein: CASSVRPPVGRGSYEQYF. The CDR3 DNA reads as TGTGCCAGCAGCGTCCGCCCACCAGTAGGCAGGGGCTCCTACGAGCAGTACTTC.

V usage is TRBV11-2 and J usage is TRBJ2-5, with 9 bases identical to TRBD2. Germline CDR1 is SGHAT and CDR2 is FQNNGV. After removal of 8 bases from V and 4 bases from J, the junction contained 8 bases not matched to a gene. CDR3 length: 14 residues. The CDR3 nucleotides read TGTGCCAGCGGTAGCGGGAGTAAGGGAGAGACCCAGTACTTC. The encoded protein is CASGSGSKGETQYF.

This clone was picked up one time. V usage is TRBV6-1 and J usage is TRBJ2-1; D might be TRBD2 (7 bases). Germline CDR1 MNHNS, CDR2 SASEGT. This CDR3 contains 15 residues. The V end was cut by 8 bases, the J end by 5 bases, with 19 bases between. For the CDR3, the DNA is TGTGCCAGCGGGGGGGGCGGGAGTAGACACAATGAGCAGTTCTTC. Its translation is CASGGGGSRHNEQFF.

The chain employs TRBV30 and TRBJ2-6, with a tentative D call TRBD2 (6 bases). The ends were cut back, 4 bases at V and 1 base at J, with 23 bases in the middle. CDR1 and CDR2 (germline): GTSNPN, SVGIG (reference sequence). CDR3 size: 19 residues. This CDR3 reads CAWNTMGDFLLSGANVLTF. CDR3 coding DNA: TGTGCCTGGAACACCATGGGGGACTTCCTTCTTTCTGGGGCCAACGTCCTGACTTTC.

The chain combines TRBV5-3 with TRBJ1-5, with TRBD1 as a possible D gene (5 bases). TRBV5-3 carries the ORF label, with uncertain function. V dropped 6 bases and J dropped 5 bases, with 15 bases sitting between them. The length of the CDR3 is 14 residues. CDR3 DNA: TGTGCCAGAATTTGCAGGGTTCAGGATCAGCCCCAGCATTTT. Its protein product is CARICRVQDQPQHF.

The rearrangement joins TRBV5-1 to TRBJ1-3, with TRBD1 matching over 7 bases. V lost 4 bases and J lost 0; bases outside the gene matches: 1. Germline lookup yields CDR1 SGHRS and CDR2 YFSETQ. CDR3 length: 14 residues. The chain's CDR3 is CASSRTGSGNTIYF. The CDR3 bases are TGCGCCAGCAGCCGGACAGGCTCTGGAAACACCATATATTTT.

The chain is built from TRBV19 and TRBJ1-1, with 10 nucleotides matching TRBD1. Germline CDR1 and CDR2: LNHDA and SQIVND (reference sequence). The trim removed 1 base at V and 4 bases at J, leaving 6 bases unmatched. This CDR3 region has 16 residues. DNA for the CDR3: TGTGCCAGTAGTATAGGGTGGGACAGGGGTTCCACTGAAGCTTTCTTT. Encoded protein: CASSIGWDRGSTEAFF.

This chain uses TRBV5-1 with TRBJ2-5; the match to TRBD1 covers 7 bases. V lost 4 bases, J lost 5 bases, and 5 bases stayed unmatched. The germline V gene encodes CDR1 SGHRS and CDR2 YFSETQ. The CDR3 runs 13 residues. The CDR3 bases are TGCGCCAGCAGCGGGACAGCCCGGGAGACCCAGTACTTC. It is translated as CASSGTARETQYF.

The chain has TRBV10-2 and TRBJ2-5; 7 nucleotides match TRBD1. J lost 5 bases, V lost 7 bases, and 13 bases had no gene match. From germline, CDR1 is WSHSY and CDR2 SAAADI. CDR3 length equals 15 residues. CDR3 coding DNA: TGCGCCAGCAAGGGGGCAGGGTTGTGGATGGAGACCCAGTACTTC. Translation: CASKGAGLWMETQYF.